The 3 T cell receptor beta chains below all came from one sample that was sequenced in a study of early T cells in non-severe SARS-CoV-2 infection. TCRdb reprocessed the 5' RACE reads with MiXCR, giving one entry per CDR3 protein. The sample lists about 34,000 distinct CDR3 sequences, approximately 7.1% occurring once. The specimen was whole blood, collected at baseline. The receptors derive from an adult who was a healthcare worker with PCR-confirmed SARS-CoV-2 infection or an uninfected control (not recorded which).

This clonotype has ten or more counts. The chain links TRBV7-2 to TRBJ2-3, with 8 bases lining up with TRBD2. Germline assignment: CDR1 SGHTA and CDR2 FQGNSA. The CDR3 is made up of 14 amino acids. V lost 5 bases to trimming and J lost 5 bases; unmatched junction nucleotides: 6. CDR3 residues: CASSPTGGVDTQYF. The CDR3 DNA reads TGTGCCAGCAGCCCCACCGGGGGGGTAGATACGCAGTATTTT.

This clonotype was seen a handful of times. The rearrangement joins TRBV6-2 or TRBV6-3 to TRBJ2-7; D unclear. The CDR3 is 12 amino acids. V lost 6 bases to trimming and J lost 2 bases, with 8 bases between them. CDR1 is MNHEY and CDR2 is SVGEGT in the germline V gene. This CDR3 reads CASRAGTYEQYV. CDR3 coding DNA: TGTGCCAGCAGGGCAGGTACCTACGAGCAGTACGTC.

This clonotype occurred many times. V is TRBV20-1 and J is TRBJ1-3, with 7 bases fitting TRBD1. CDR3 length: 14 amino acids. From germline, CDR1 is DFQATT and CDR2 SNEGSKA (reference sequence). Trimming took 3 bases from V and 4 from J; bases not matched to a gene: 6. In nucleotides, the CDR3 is TGCAGTGCTAGTTTAGGGGGCGCGGGAAACACCATATATTTT. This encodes CSASLGGAGNTIYF.